These 5 T cell receptor beta chains were all obtained from the same sample, sequenced in a study of T cells in Graves' hyperthyroidism and ophthalmopathy. Authors of the study amplified TCR beta CDR3 regions from RNA transcripts. Carried out on the TCR CDR3, a first-round RT-PCR used the HTBI primer set. In TCRdb, the multiplex PCR reads were re-called with MiXCR into one record per CDR3 protein. The table records hundreds of thousands of distinct CDR3 sequences, about 14% of them present only once. Material: blood. The receptor set was obtained from a woman aged 30 to 39 with Graves' hyperthyroidism that later progressed to Graves' ophthalmopathy.

This clonotype showed up many times. This chain links TRBV14 with TRBJ2-3; TRBD1 agrees at 8 bases. The CDR3 totals 15 residues. The trim removed 6 bases at V and 2 bases at J, leaving 7 bases unmatched. CDR1 SGHDN and CDR2 FVKESK come from the germline V gene. CDR3 nucleotides: TGTGCCAGCAGTTCAAGACAGGGGATCACAGATACGCAGTATTTT. Residues: CASSSRQGITDTQYF.

There are many counts of this clonotype. The chain joins TRBV6-1 to TRBJ2-7, with 13 nucleotides matching TRBD2. Germline loops: CDR1 MNHNS, CDR2 SASEGT. V was pared by 6 bases and J by 2 bases, with 10 bases of the junction left unmatched. This CDR3 comprises 17 residues. CDR3 in DNA: TGTGCCAGCAGGGACCAGACTAGCGGGAGGTTCCCCTACGAGCAGTACTTC. The encoded protein is CASRDQTSGRFPYEQYF.

This clonotype was detected ten times or more. This sequence joins TRBV28 and TRBJ2-7; D is perhaps TRBD2 (5 bases). The V end was cut by 5 bases, the J end by 3 bases, with 14 bases between. There are 14 residues in the CDR3. CDR1 and CDR2 (germline): MDHEN, SYDVKM. The chain's CDR3 is CASSGPAEGYEQYF. In DNA, the CDR3 is TGTGCCAGCAGTGGGCCAGCCGAGGGCTACGAGCAGTACTTC.

This clonotype has ten or more counts. The chain carries TRBV7-3 and TRBJ2-1, with D possibly being TRBD2 (6 bases). Per the germline V gene, CDR1 is SGHTA and CDR2 is FQGTGA. This CDR3 spans 17 amino acids. The V end lost 5 bases, the J end lost 2 bases, and 19 bases lay between the germline ends. The CDR3 here is CASSLQTPSDTYNEQFF. CDR3 nucleotide sequence: TGTGCCAGCAGCCTCCAAACCCCTAGCGACACCTACAATGAGCAGTTCTTC.

This clonotype was seen a few times. The rearrangement joins TRBV7-8 to TRBJ1-5, with D maybe TRBD1 (6 bases). The CDR3 runs 17 residues. V lost 5 bases to trimming and J lost 3 bases, with 20 bases between them. Germline values: CDR1 SGHVS, CDR2 FQNEAQ. CDR3 region: CASSRRTGGQVNQPQHF. CDR3 nucleotides: TGTGCCAGCAGCCGACGGACCGGGGGGCAGGTCAATCAGCCCCAGCATTTT.